These 20 T cell receptor beta chains originate from one sample sequenced in a study of patients and donors after allogeneic stem cell transplantation. TCRdb fed the RT-PCR reads into MiXCR, producing one record per CDR3 protein. Among about 100,000 distinct CDR3 sequences listed, around 35% were seen once. The sequenced sample was blood, either unsorted or a sorted T cell fraction (not recorded which). The source is a human donor who was either an allogeneic HSCT recipient or a stem cell or donor lymphocyte infusion donor (not recorded which). It is not recorded whose cells these are; they may come from a transplant donor.

The chain recombines TRBV27 with TRBJ2-7, with TRBD1 identical over 8 bases. CDR3 length: 15 amino acids. Germline CDR1 is MNHEY and CDR2 is SMNVEV (reference sequence). The V gene end was trimmed by 5 bases and the J gene end by 2 bases; junction bases not matched to a gene: 8. CDR3 region: CASSSWTGITYEQYF. CDR3 sequence (DNA): TGTGCCAGCAGTAGCTGGACAGGGATTACCTACGAGCAGTACTTC.

The rearrangement joins TRBV29-1 to TRBJ2-5; 8 bases line up with TRBD1. V trimming: 5 bases; J trimming: 4 bases; junction bases outside the gene matches: 3. The CDR3 has 12 amino acids. Germline lookup yields CDR1 SQVTM and CDR2 ANQGSEA. The CDR3 sequence is CSVRTGTETQYF. The DNA for the CDR3 is TGCAGCGTTCGGACAGGGACAGAGACCCAGTACTTC.

The chain links TRBV5-1 to TRBJ2-5, with D possibly being TRBD2 (5 bases). Germline CDR1 reads SGHRS; CDR2 reads YFSETQ. The ends were cut back, 2 bases at V and 3 bases at J, with 14 bases in the middle. This CDR3 has 15 amino acids. CDR3 bases: TGCGCCAGCAGCTTAGTAATGGCGGGCAAAGAGACCCAGTACTTC. Amino acid sequence: CASSLVMAGKETQYF.

This chain's CDR3 is CASSPRQGYQETQYF. CDR3 bases: TGTGCCAGCAGCCCCCGACAGGGTTACCAAGAGACCCAGTACTTC. J is TRBJ2-5 and V is TRBV12-3 or TRBV12-4, with 7 positions matching TRBD1. The CDR3 contains 15 residues. With 6 bases clipped from V and 0 bases from J, the junction kept 7 bases outside the gene matches.

This clonotype was detected only a few times. One junction end does not reproduce the germline sequence, and a read error may be involved. This chain uses TRBV9 with TRBJ1-6; no clear D gene. CDR3 length: 13 amino acids. Per germline, CDR1 SGDLS and CDR2 YYNGEE. The CDR3, as DNA: TGTGCCAGCGGCGTAGGCCTGAATTCACCCCTCCACTTT. This sequence encodes CASGVGLNSPLHF. The variable domain in full, completed from reference TRBV9 and TRBJ1-6, reads DSGVTQTPKHLITATGQRVTLRCSPRSGDLSVYWYQQSLDQGLQFLIQYYNGEERAKGNILERFSAQQFPDLHSELNLSSLELGDSALYFCASGVGLNSPLHFGNGTRLTVT.

The chain uses TRBV20-1 and TRBJ2-7, with TRBD2 matching over 12 bases. This CDR3 is 14 amino acids long. The V gene end was trimmed by 6 bases and the J gene end by 3 bases; junction bases not matched to a gene: 6. Germline assignment: CDR1 DFQATT and CDR2 SNEGSKA (reference sequence). This CDR3 is CSAWTSGNHYEQYF. CDR3 in DNA: TGCAGTGCCTGGACTAGCGGGAATCACTACGAGCAGTACTTC.

This chain connects TRBV24-1 to TRBJ2-3; D call uncertain. This CDR3 has 14 residues. Germline V gene data show CDR1 as KGHDR and CDR2 as SFDVKD. The germline V and J ends were trimmed by 6 bases and 4 bases, with 13 bases remaining between them. CDR3 coding DNA: TGTGCCACCAGTCGAGACTTGACCTCAGATACGCAGTATTTT. Translating it yields CATSRDLTSDTQYF.

The V gene is TRBV6-5, the J gene TRBJ1-4, with a tentative D call TRBD1 (5 bases). V was shortened by 6 bases and J by 7 bases, with 15 bases between the two germline ends. Per germline, CDR1 MNHEY and CDR2 SVGAGI. CDR3 length equals 14 residues. CDR3 loop: CASRPGTAFEKLFF. CDR3 DNA: TGTGCCAGCAGGCCTGGGACGGCCTTTGAAAAACTGTTTTTT.

This clonotype showed up just a few times. CDR3 loop: CASSVHANTEAFF. The CDR3 nucleotides read TGTGCCAGCAGCGTGCACGCAAACACTGAAGCTTTCTTT. The V call is TRBV9, the J call TRBJ1-1; D ambiguous. Germline loops: CDR1 SGDLS, CDR2 YYNGEE. Trimming took off 2 bases at V and 2 bases at J, with 7 bases between the two ends. The CDR3 spans 13 residues. Combining the CDR3 with reference TRBV9 and TRBJ1-1 gives the whole variable domain DSGVTQTPKHLITATGQRVTLRCSPRSGDLSVYWYQQSLDQGLQFLIQYYNGEERAKGNILERFSAQQFPDLHSELNLSSLELGDSALYFCASSVHANTEAFFGQGTRLTVV.

The CDR3 DNA reads TGCAGCGTCGGACTAGCGGGAGTCGGGTACGAGCAGTACTTC. It codes for CSVGLAGVGYEQYF. This sequence joins TRBV29-1 and TRBJ2-7, with 13 bases identical to TRBD2. CDR1 is SQVTM, CDR2 ANQGSEA, per germline. This CDR3 has 14 amino acids. The V gene end was trimmed by 6 bases and the J gene end by 4 bases; junction bases not matched to a gene: 6.

CDR3 sequence: CSASSNINTEAFF. The CDR3 region has the DNA TGCAGTGCTAGTTCTAACATTAACACTGAAGCTTTCTTT. This chain joins TRBV20-1 and TRBJ1-1; D is unclear. The ends were cut back, 3 bases at V and 2 bases at J, with 10 bases in the middle. The CDR3 spans 13 residues. Germline-derived CDR1 and CDR2 are DFQATT and SNEGSKA (reference sequence).

The table lists this clonotype with a count of one. This chain joins TRBV7-2 and TRBJ2-3; D is possibly TRBD1 or TRBD2 (5 bases each). This CDR3 comprises 13 residues. The V end was cut by 0 bases, the J end by 6 bases, with 7 bases between. The germline V gene has CDR1 SGHTA and CDR2 FQGNSA. CDR3 amino acids: CASSLARDDTQYF. CDR3 DNA: TGTGCCAGCAGCTTAGCCCGGGACGATACGCAGTATTTT.

The chain recombines TRBV28 with TRBJ2-3; 14 nucleotides line up with TRBD2. Germline CDR1 reads MDHEN; CDR2 reads SYDVKM. There are 16 residues in the CDR3. The V segment lost 5 bases and the J segment 3 bases; nucleotides outside the gene matches: 4. This chain's CDR3 is CASSVGLAGVTDTQYF. The DNA for the CDR3 is TGTGCCAGCAGTGTGGGACTAGCGGGAGTTACAGATACGCAGTATTTT.

This clonotype occurred a few times. The chain joins TRBV24-1 to TRBJ1-2; weak D call: TRBD1 (5 bases). Germline CDR1 and CDR2: KGHDR and SFDVKD. This CDR3 region has 13 residues. The V and J ends lost 7 bases and 8 bases respectively, with 16 bases between them. Written as DNA, the CDR3 is TGTGCCACCAGCCTGACAGCCTATGTAGGCTACACCTTC. Residues: CATSLTAYVGYTF.

The V call is TRBV29-1, the J call TRBJ2-3; TRBD2 agrees at 8 bases. Germline V lookup: CDR1 SQVTM, CDR2 ANQGSEA. J lost 5 bases, V lost 4 bases, and 8 bases had no gene match. The CDR3 consists of 14 residues. DNA of the CDR3: TGCAGCGTTGTTAGCGGGAAAGGGAGAGATACGCAGTATTTT. It translates to CSVVSGKGRDTQYF.

This clonotype appeared a few times. J is TRBJ2-1 and V is TRBV9; D possibly corresponds to TRBD1 (6 bases). This CDR3 region has 13 residues. Per the germline V gene, CDR1 is SGDLS and CDR2 is YYNGEE. Trimming left V 4 bases short and J 6 bases short, with 11 bases between. Here the CDR3 reads CASSFRDINEQFF. In DNA, the CDR3 is TGTGCCAGCAGCTTCCGGGACATCAATGAGCAGTTCTTC.

The chain carries TRBV12-3 or TRBV12-4 and TRBJ1-6, with TRBD1 matching 7 bases. J lost 9 bases, V lost 5 bases, and 10 bases had no gene match. This CDR3 is 15 amino acids long. CDR3 sequence reads: CASSAGQALSSPLHF. For the CDR3, the DNA is TGTGCCAGCAGTGCCGGACAGGCCCTTAGTTCACCCCTCCACTTT.

This clonotype was seen more than once but under ten times. J is TRBJ2-2 and V is TRBV29-1; D not certain. The CDR3 spans 11 residues. V lost 7 bases, J lost 4 bases, and 7 bases lay in between. From germline, CDR1 is SQVTM and CDR2 ANQGSEA. CDR3 residues: CSGTITGELFF. The CDR3, as DNA: TGCAGCGGAACTATCACCGGGGAGCTGTTTTTT.

This clonotype has just a few counts. The rearrangement uses TRBV28 and TRBJ1-1, with D possibly being TRBD1 (5 bases). The CDR3 is 16 amino acids. In germline, CDR1 is MDHEN, CDR2 SYDVKM. The V end lost 6 bases, the J end lost 0 bases, and 17 bases lay between the germline ends. The CDR3 sequence is CASSTAGLGVNTEAFF. The CDR3 coding sequence is TGTGCCAGCAGCACGGCAGGGTTGGGGGTGAACACTGAAGCTTTCTTT. Complete variable domain (other parts from reference TRBV28 and TRBJ1-1): DVKVTQSSRYLVKRTGEKVFLECVQDMDHENMFWYRQDPGLGLRLIYFSYDVKMKEKGDIPEGYSVSREKKERFSLILESASTNQTSMYLCASSTAGLGVNTEAFFGQGTRLTVV.

The chain carries TRBV6-5 and TRBJ2-5; D could derive from TRBD1 or TRBD2 (5 bases each). There are 14 residues in the CDR3. V dropped 2 bases and J dropped 5 bases, with 12 bases sitting between them. CDR1 and CDR2 (germline): MNHEY, SVGAGI. The CDR3 is CASSYDGWGETQYF. The DNA for the CDR3 is TGTGCCAGCAGTTACGACGGCTGGGGGGAGACCCAGTACTTC.